Below, 16 T cell receptor beta chains from the same sample are listed, as sequenced in a study of T cells in Graves' hyperthyroidism and ophthalmopathy. Regions amplified from RNA transcripts were the TCR beta CDR3 regions. The HTBI primer set was used in a first-round RT-PCR of the TCR CDR3. TCRdb reprocessed the multiplex PCR reads with MiXCR, giving one entry per CDR3 protein. The sample carries approximately 320,000 distinct CDR3 sequences, around 17% recorded once. Sequenced: blood. These receptor sequences come from a man younger than 40 with Graves' hyperthyroidism.

This clonotype was seen at least ten times. The J gene is TRBJ2-7, the V gene TRBV28; no clear D. CDR3 length: 11 amino acids. The germline V gene encodes CDR1 MDHEN and CDR2 SYDVKM. The germline V and J ends were trimmed by 7 bases and 4 bases, with 8 bases remaining between them. CDR3 amino acids: CASTSVYEQYF. CDR3 bases: TGTGCCAGCACCTCGGTTTACGAGCAGTACTTC. Filled out from reference TRBV28 and TRBJ2-7, the complete variable domain reads DVKVTQSSRYLVKRTGEKVFLECVQDMDHENMFWYRQDPGLGLRLIYFSYDVKMKEKGDIPEGYSVSREKKERFSLILESASTNQTSMYLCASTSVYEQYFGPGTRLTVT.

Ten or more counts support this clonotype. V and J are TRBV28 and TRBJ2-1; 7 nucleotides align to TRBD1. With V trimmed by 6 bases and J by 2 bases, 4 bases remained unmatched. CDR3 size: 14 residues. The V gene's germline CDR1 is MDHEN and CDR2 SYDVKM. The CDR3 sequence: CASRSDRAYNEQFF. The CDR3 DNA is TGTGCCAGCAGATCAGACAGGGCCTACAATGAGCAGTTCTTC.

The sample holds many counts of this clonotype. This chain connects TRBV7-8 to TRBJ2-5; D gene ambiguous. V was clipped by 2 bases and J by 5 bases, with 6 bases between them. The CDR3 runs 12 residues. From germline, CDR1 is SGHVS and CDR2 FQNEAQ. The CDR3 loop reads CASSLSPETQYF. The DNA of the CDR3 is TGTGCCAGCAGCTTATCCCCGGAGACCCAGTACTTC.

This clonotype was seen ten or more times. The chain joins TRBV7-8 to TRBJ1-2; TRBD1 might be the D (5 bases). V was trimmed by 3 bases and J by 8 bases, leaving 16 bases between them. Germline assignment: CDR1 SGHVS and CDR2 FQNEAQ. CDR3 length: 14 amino acids. CDR3 protein: CASSFIPLGEGYTF. The CDR3 DNA sequence: TGTGCCAGCAGCTTTATACCGTTAGGGGAGGGCTACACCTTC.

This clonotype was counted only a few times. The chain is built from TRBV5-6 and TRBJ2-1; 8 bases agree with TRBD1. This CDR3 is 14 amino acids long. With V trimmed by 3 bases and J by 7 bases, 6 bases remained unmatched. The germline V gene encodes CDR1 SGHDT and CDR2 YYEEEE. DNA for the CDR3: TGTGCCAGCAGCTGGCAGGGGGCCGGGAATGAGCAGTTCTTC. Translation gives CASSWQGAGNEQFF.

The chain couples TRBV4-1 to TRBJ2-7, with no clear D. Trimming stripped 8 bases from V and 3 bases from J, with 20 bases between. CDR1 is MGHRA, CDR2 YSYEKL, per germline. The CDR3 loop spans 15 amino acids. This CDR3 reads CASREAPGNIYEQYF. The CDR3 DNA reads as TGCGCCAGCCGCGAAGCCCCTGGGAATATCTACGAGCAGTACTTC.

In its sample, this clonotype was seen a few times. The V and J genes are TRBV12-3 or TRBV12-4 and TRBJ2-7, with D possibly matching TRBD2 (5 bases). This CDR3 is built from 13 residues. With 1 base removed from V and 9 bases from J, the gap between germline ends came to 13 bases. The CDR3 loop reads CASSLESGISQYF. The CDR3 nucleotides read TGTGCCAGCAGTTTAGAATCCGGGATATCGCAGTACTTC.

This clonotype was observed many times. The CDR3 DNA is TGTGCCAGCGTCGGGGGTGACTATGGCTACACCTTC. Residues: CASVGGDYGYTF. This rearrangement joins TRBV12-3 or TRBV12-4 to TRBJ1-2; a possible D gene is TRBD1 (5 bases). The CDR3 consists of 12 residues. Trimming left V 8 bases short and J 3 bases short, with 10 bases between.

This clonotype was picked up a small number of times. V usage is TRBV7-2 and J usage is TRBJ1-2, with a possible D match to TRBD1 (6 bases). This CDR3 is built from 14 residues. V gave up 5 bases and J gave up 2 bases, with 12 bases separating them. From germline, CDR1 is SGHTA and CDR2 FQGNSA. Here the CDR3 DNA reads TGTGCCAGCAGCCCAGTCGGACAGAACTATGGCTACACCTTC. Translated, it gives CASSPVGQNYGYTF.

This clonotype was found once. A much more abundant neighbour one base away suggests this may be a read error. The gene calls are TRBV6-2 or TRBV6-3 and TRBJ2-1; the match to TRBD2 covers 11 bases. CDR3 length: 15 amino acids. Germline loops: CDR1 MNHEY, CDR2 SVGEGT. The V segment lost 6 bases and the J segment 8 bases; nucleotides outside the gene matches: 9. CDR3 protein: CASRLAGGQGDEQFF. CDR3 DNA: TGTGCCAGCAGGTTAGCGGGAGGGCAGGGAGATGAGCAGTTCTTC.

The chain joins TRBV12-3 or TRBV12-4 to TRBJ2-7; 7 nucleotides agree with TRBD1. V gave up 3 bases and J gave up 6 bases; unmatched junction bases: 5. The CDR3 is 13 residues long. The CDR3 sequence: CASSLGTVSEQYF. The DNA of the CDR3 is TGTGCCAGCAGTTTGGGGACAGTTAGCGAGCAGTACTTC.

This chain links TRBV2 with TRBJ1-5, with unresolved D. The CDR3 is made up of 16 amino acids. Trimming removed 1 base at V and 0 bases at J, with 10 bases between. CDR1 SNHLY and CDR2 FYNNEI come from the germline V gene. CDR3 sequence reads: CASSEDWPHSNQPQHF. CDR3 DNA sequence: TGTGCCAGCAGTGAAGATTGGCCGCATAGCAATCAGCCCCAGCATTTT.

This clonotype was seen ten or more times. This chain links TRBV9 with TRBJ1-3, with TRBD1 as a possible D gene (6 bases). CDR1 is SGDLS and CDR2 is YYNGEE in the germline V gene. The CDR3 loop spans 16 amino acids. V lost 4 bases and J lost 0, with 14 bases in between. CDR3 protein: CASSLGQPRSGNTIYF. The DNA for the CDR3 is TGTGCCAGCAGCCTTGGACAGCCCCGCTCTGGAAACACCATATATTTT.

This clonotype was counted ten times or more. The chain joins TRBV20-1 to TRBJ2-1; a weak D match, TRBD2 (5 bases). Germline V CDR1 and CDR2: DFQATT, SNEGSKA (reference sequence). This CDR3 spans 12 amino acids. CDR3 DNA sequence: TGCGTCGTCCGGGGATTCTACAATGAGCAGTTCTTC. Translating it yields CVVRGFYNEQFF.

In its sample, this clonotype was seen many times. J is TRBJ1-1 and V is TRBV20-1; D uncertain. Germline V lookup: CDR1 DFQATT, CDR2 SNEGSKA (reference sequence). V dropped 5 bases and J dropped 3 bases, with 7 bases sitting between them. CDR3 size: 11 residues. DNA of the CDR3: TGCAGTGCTTCTTCTGACACTGAAGCTTTCTTT. Amino acids: CSASSDTEAFF.

This clonotype was seen only a few times. The rearrangement joins TRBV6-2 or TRBV6-3 to TRBJ2-7; 8 bases align to TRBD2. The CDR3 sequence is 15 residues long. The ends lost 8 bases at V and 2 bases at J; junction bases unmatched: 11. Germline V CDR1 and CDR2: MNHEY, SVGEGT. This CDR3 reads CASRATSGGAYEQYF. The CDR3 DNA reads TGTGCCAGCCGGGCTACTAGCGGAGGGGCCTACGAGCAGTACTTC.